The sequence of this T cell receptor beta chain was determined in a study of blood T cell repertoires in COVID-19. Using immunoSEQ multiplex PCR, the repertoire was profiled, and TCRdb retains in-frame clones only, with some absent. Among around 99,000 clones listed, 84% were seen once. The sequence was collected from a woman over 75 with active or convalescent COVID-19. Sample: peripheral blood.

This CDR3 reads CASSSRGHPSSYNEQFF. CDR3 sequence (DNA): TGTGCCAGTAGTTCCCGGGGACACCCGAGCTCCTACAATGAGCAGTTCTTC. The chain combines TRBV19 with TRBJ2-1; a possible D gene is TRBD1 (6 bases). Germline V gene lookup returns CDR1 LNHDA and CDR2 SQIVND (reference sequence). The V end lost 5 bases, the J end lost 0 bases, and 17 bases lay between the germline ends. The CDR3 consists of 17 residues.